The 18 T cell receptor beta chains given below trace back to one sample, sequenced in a study of blood T cell repertoires in COVID-19. Profiled with immunoSEQ multiplex PCR; TCRdb holds only in-frame clones, not every one. This table has tens of thousands of clones, 65% to 85% appearing once. Sequencing input: peripheral blood. These receptors were collected from a man aged 45 to 65 with active COVID-19.

This clone appeared once. V usage is TRBV2 and J usage is TRBJ1-1; the D is unclear. V was shortened by 4 bases and J by 5 bases, with 17 bases between the two germline ends. Per germline, CDR1 SNHLY and CDR2 FYNNEI. This CDR3 contains 15 residues. The CDR3 loop is CASSGVRRGGTEAFF. CDR3 DNA sequence: TGTGCCAGCAGTGGGGTCCGCCGGGGAGGAACTGAAGCTTTCTTT. The whole variable domain, filled in from reference TRBV2 and TRBJ1-1, reads EPEVTQTPSHQVTQMGQEVILRCVPISNHLYFYWYRQILGQKVEFLVSFYNNEISEKSEIFDDQFSVERPDGSNFTLKIRSTKLEDSAMYFCASSGVRRGGTEAFFGQGTRLTVV.

This clone has just a few counts. V and J are TRBV7-8 and TRBJ2-1, with D maybe TRBD2 (5 bases). Germline CDR1 SGHVS, CDR2 FQNEAQ. The CDR3 consists of 13 residues. V gave up 6 bases and J gave up 9 bases, with 15 bases separating them. DNA for the CDR3: TGTGCCAGCAGACGGGTCGAGGGCATTGAGCAGTTCTTC. Amino acids: CASRRVEGIEQFF.

This sequence joins TRBV30 and TRBJ2-3; D is perhaps TRBD2 (5 bases). Between the trimmed V and J ends, which lost 0 bases and 5 bases, there was a span of 12 bases. CDR1 is GTSNPN and CDR2 is SVGIG in the germline V gene (reference sequence). The CDR3 loop spans 14 amino acids. CDR3 in DNA: TGTGCCTGGAGTGTAAACGTGGAGGAAGATACGCAGTATTTT. Amino acids: CAWSVNVEEDTQYF.

This sequence joins TRBV11-2 and TRBJ1-2; maybe TRBD1 (6 bases). Trimming stripped 5 bases from V and 5 bases from J, with 12 bases between. CDR1 is SGHAT and CDR2 is FQNNGV in the germline V gene. The CDR3 extends over 13 amino acids. The CDR3 region has the DNA TGTGCCAGCAGCCGACAGGTTTCGTATGGCTACACCTTC. It is translated as CASSRQVSYGYTF.

The genes are TRBV4-2 and TRBJ2-3; TRBD2 agrees at 11 bases. Per germline, CDR1 LGHNA and CDR2 YNFKEQ. The CDR3 is 18 amino acids. V shed 4 bases and J 6 bases; nucleotides not matched to a gene: 15. CDR3 protein: CASSLTSLAGGPRDTQYF. As DNA, the CDR3 is TGTGCCAGCAGCCTAACAAGTCTAGCGGGGGGCCCGAGGGATACGCAGTATTTT.

Concerning this clone: The CDR3 ends on some other residue instead of the conserved phenylalanine or tryptophan, so this is likely a read error. The DNA is omitted, as the CDR3 cannot be located on it reliably, and the CDR3 follows TCRdb's listing. The chain recombines TRBV18 with TRBJ2-7; TRBD2, the table's D call, was not compared with the DNA. The CDR3 contains 13 residues when both ends are counted. Per germline, CDR1 KGHSH and CDR2 LQKENI. This CDR3 reads CASSPGLEGAMEI.

The V and J genes are TRBV4-1 and TRBJ2-1; D remains unclear. The germline V and J ends were trimmed by 2 bases and 2 bases, with 16 bases remaining between them. Germline V CDR1 and CDR2: MGHRA, YSYEKL. The CDR3 length is 17 residues. The DNA for the CDR3 is TGCGCCAGCAGCCAATCGGAAGCGAGCGTGACCTACAATGAGCAGTTCTTC. It yields the protein CASSQSEASVTYNEQFF.

The chain links TRBV5-6 to TRBJ1-2, with a possible D match to TRBD1 (5 bases). V lost 0 bases to trimming and J lost 6 bases, with 12 bases between them. Germline-derived CDR1 and CDR2 are SGHDT and YYEEEE. The CDR3 has 14 residues. In DNA form, the CDR3 reads TGTGCCAGCAGCTTGGAAGGGGTGTCCCATGGCTACACCTTC. Translation gives CASSLEGVSHGYTF. The full variable domain, completed using reference TRBV5-6 and TRBJ1-2, is DAGVTQSPTHLIKTRGQQVTLRCSPKSGHDTVSWYQQALGQGPQFIFQYYEEEERQRGNFPDRFSGHQFPNYSSELNVNALLLGDSALYLCASSLEGVSHGYTFGSGTRLTVV.

This rearrangement joins TRBV5-1 to TRBJ2-1; maybe TRBD1 (5 bases). This CDR3 spans 12 amino acids. Germline lookup yields CDR1 SGHRS and CDR2 YFSETQ. Deletions cut 0 bases from V and 7 bases from J, with 5 bases between. CDR3 in amino acids: CASSLGQNEQFF. In nucleotides, the CDR3 is TGCGCCAGCAGCTTGGGACAGAATGAGCAGTTCTTC.

V and J are TRBV14 and TRBJ1-2; no firm D call. The CDR3 runs to 15 residues. Trimming cost V 0 bases and J 2 bases, with 10 bases left between them. From germline, CDR1 is SGHDN and CDR2 FVKESK. This CDR3 is CASSQDTAGNYGYTF. In DNA form, the CDR3 reads TGTGCCAGCAGCCAAGATACAGCCGGAAACTATGGCTACACCTTC.

This chain connects TRBV11-2 to TRBJ2-2; 7 bases fit TRBD1. This CDR3 is built from 16 residues. V dropped 5 bases and J dropped 1; count of bases not matched to a gene: 7. Germline loops: CDR1 SGHAT, CDR2 FQNNGV. The CDR3 loop reads CASSPFGTVNTGELFF. The CDR3 region has the DNA TGTGCCAGCAGCCCTTTCGGGACAGTGAACACCGGGGAGCTGTTTTTT.

V gene TRBV7-6 combines with J gene TRBJ1-6; D is unresolved. The CDR3 loop spans 17 amino acids. The germline V and J ends were trimmed by 5 bases and 7 bases, with 21 bases remaining between them. The germline CDR1 and CDR2 sequences are SGHVS and FNYEAQ. The CDR3 DNA is TGTGCCAGCAGCCCTGAGGACTGGCCCTTTATAAATTCACCCCTCCACTTT. It is translated as CASSPEDWPFINSPLHF.

The chain links TRBV24-1 to TRBJ2-5; 10 nucleotides agree with TRBD1. Germline-derived CDR1 and CDR2 are KGHDR and SFDVKD. CDR3 length: 16 amino acids. V dropped 5 bases and J dropped 0; count of bases not matched to a gene: 5. The CDR3 region is CATSAVTGGNQETQYF. Here the CDR3 DNA reads TGTGCCACCAGTGCCGTGACAGGGGGCAACCAAGAGACCCAGTACTTC.

The chain joins TRBV6-5 to TRBJ2-2; weak D call: TRBD2 (6 bases). Germline V gene data show CDR1 as MNHEY and CDR2 as SVGAGI. Trimming took off 6 bases at V and 7 bases at J, with 15 bases between the two ends. CDR3 length: 14 residues. In DNA, the CDR3 is TGTGCCAGCAGCTTACTTCGGGGAGGCGGGGAGCTGTTTTTT. This encodes CASSLLRGGGELFF.

The gene calls are TRBV2 and TRBJ2-1, with D tentatively TRBD2 (5 bases). The V gene's germline CDR1 is SNHLY and CDR2 FYNNEI. CDR3 length equals 13 residues. The ends were cut back, 6 bases at V and 6 bases at J, with 12 bases in the middle. The CDR3 sequence: CASRRDVRNEQFF. The CDR3 DNA reads as TGTGCCAGCAGACGGGATGTTCGCAATGAGCAGTTCTTC.

The V gene is TRBV5-1, the J gene TRBJ2-7; no firm D call. CDR1 is SGHRS, CDR2 YFSETQ, per germline. V was cut by 0 bases and J by 7 bases, with 5 bases left in between. The CDR3 runs 11 residues. CDR3 DNA sequence: TGCGCCAGCAGCTTGGGTCTTGAGCAGTACTTC. This sequence encodes CASSLGLEQYF.

This sequence joins TRBV5-8 and TRBJ1-2; unclear D gene. This CDR3 is built from 14 residues. The V end lost 3 bases, the J end lost 4 bases, and 13 bases lay between the germline ends. CDR1 and CDR2 from the germline V gene are SGHTS and YDEGEE. The CDR3 region is CASSWRVKGYGYTF. The CDR3 nucleotides read TGTGCCAGCAGCTGGAGGGTAAAGGGCTATGGCTACACCTTC. Looking up the rest from reference TRBV5-8 and TRBJ1-2 gives the full variable domain: EAGVTQSPTHLIKTRGQQATLRCSPISGHTSVYWYQQALGLGLQFLLWYDEGEERNRGNFPPRFSGRQFPNYSSELNVNALELEDSALYLCASSWRVKGYGYTFGSGTRLTVV.

This clone was observed a few times. The chain uses TRBV5-4 and TRBJ1-3; 9 nucleotides agree with TRBD1. CDR3 size: 15 residues. Germline-derived CDR1 and CDR2 are SGHNT and YYREEE (reference sequence). The J segment lost 4 bases and the V segment lost 4 bases, leaving 6 bases of the junction unmatched. The CDR3 coding sequence is TGTGCCAGCAGCCAGGACAGGGGCCCAGGAAACACCATATATTTT. Translated: CASSQDRGPGNTIYF.